Listed below are T cell receptor beta chains from one sample, sequenced in a study of vaccination and CD4 T cells after COVID-19. TCRdb redid the calling of the PCR reads with MiXCR, one entry per CDR3 protein. The sample records around 16,000 distinct CDR3 sequences, 52% being singletons. These receptors' targets are unknown. The source was CD4+ T cells from blood, cultured in vitro, collected before SARS-CoV-2 vaccination. The receptors were gathered from a human donor who had recovered from COVID-19. The CDR3 runs from the conserved cysteine through the conserved F or W. The D gene is left open where the match is weak. Size is stated for part of the rows, as once, few or many counts, or as a class when the clone is expanded.

CASSTQVDRHTEAFF,TGCGCCAGCAGCACGCAAGTCGACAGGCACACTGAAGCTTTCTTT,TRBV4-3,15,TRBJ1-1,-,-
CASSLAGGSGVETQYF,TGTGCCAGCAGCTTAGCAGGAGGGTCGGGTGTGGAGACCCAGTACTTC,TRBV7-2,16,TRBJ2-5,-,-
CASSTRDRQNSPLHF,TGTGCCAGCAGTACCAGGGACAGGCAGAATTCACCCCTCCACTTT,TRBV28,15,TRBJ1-6,TRBD1,-
CASSATGGIQPQHF,TGTGCCAGCTCAGCTACAGGGGGAATACAGCCCCAGCATTTT,TRBV18,14,TRBJ1-5,TRBD1,-
CASSYKDRLGPLHF,TGTGCCAGCAGCTACAAAGACAGGTTGGGGCCCCTCCACTTT,TRBV5-4,14,TRBJ1-6,-,-
CASSKWEGGRTGELFF,TGTGCCAGCAGTAAGTGGGAGGGCGGTCGCACCGGGGAGCTGTTTTTT,TRBV27,16,TRBJ2-2,TRBD2,-
CASRSVGNSNTIYF,TGTGCCAGCAGATCTGTGGGGAATAGTAACACCATATATTTT,TRBV6-1,14,TRBJ1-3,-,few
CSAGNPGLAGGGDEQYF,TGCAGCGCTGGGAATCCGGGACTAGCGGGAGGGGGCGACGAGCAGTACTTC,TRBV20-1,17,TRBJ2-7,TRBD2,-
CASSFGTSGGYTGELFF,TGTGCCAGCAGCTTTGGGACTAGCGGGGGTTACACCGGGGAGCTGTTTTTT,TRBV7-9,17,TRBJ2-2,TRBD2,few
CASSPGLAPSTDTQYF,TGTGCCAGCAGTCCGGGGCTAGCGCCTAGCACAGATACGCAGTATTTT,TRBV6-2/TRBV6-3,16,TRBJ2-3,-,-
CASRLAGLNTGELFF,TGTGCCAGCAGGCTGGCGGGATTGAACACCGGGGAGCTGTTTTTT,TRBV27,15,TRBJ2-2,-,-
CAISAGQYNEQFF,TGTGCCATCAGTGCGGGACAGTACAATGAGCAGTTCTTC,TRBV10-3,13,TRBJ2-1,TRBD1,-
CASSFRGGPTSGNTIYF,TGTGCCAGCAGCTTCCGTGGAGGACCAACCTCTGGAAACACCATATATTTT,TRBV7-2,17,TRBJ1-3,-,-
CASSANRDGNNQPQHF,TGTGCCAGCAGTGCGAACCGGGACGGAAACAATCAGCCCCAGCATTTT,TRBV27,16,TRBJ1-5,-,few
CASSLISGMNTGELFF,TGTGCCAGCAGTTTAATCAGCGGGATGAACACCGGGGAGCTGTTTTTT,TRBV28,16,TRBJ2-2,TRBD2,-
CSAREGFRAGAFTDTQYF,TGCAGTGCTAGAGAAGGCTTTCGAGCGGGAGCTTTCACAGATACGCAGTATTTT,TRBV20-1,18,TRBJ2-3,TRBD2,-